This T cell receptor (beta chain) was identified in a study of cytomegalovirus exposure and HLA in healthy donors. Worth noting for this clone: Its specificity is not known.

Some clones are missing from TCRdb's copy, which holds only in-frame ones; the method was immunoSEQ multiplex PCR. The sample lists about 160,000 clones, 95% to 96% occurring once. Study conclusions and caveats: There were three CMV-associated chains whose specificity for CMV antigens was confirmed in vitro. Cytomegalovirus-associated TCR beta chains were listed, numbering over 150.

The source material was PBMCs. This clonotype was obtained from a woman aged 18-29 years in good health and CMV-seronegative.

The chain's CDR3 is CASADSQETQYF. CDR3 DNA: TGTGCCAGCGCCGACAGCCAAGAGACCCAGTACTTC. The rearrangement links TRBV7-9 to TRBJ2-5; a possible D gene is TRBD1 (5 bases). The CDR3 spans 12 residues. The germline V gene encodes CDR1 SEHNR and CDR2 FQNEAQ (reference sequence). Between the trimmed V and J ends, which lost 8 bases and 1 base, there was a span of 8 bases.